Reported below is one T cell receptor (beta chain). This sample is part of a study of blood T cell repertoires in COVID-19. At the level of the study: Nucleic acid was either cDNA or gDNA, and it came from T cells, B-cell-depleted T cells, or PBMCs.

In the authors' workflow: Quantification of nucleated cells was approximated via reference gene primer amplification. Sequencing used immunoSEQ multiplex PCR; TCRdb keeps in-frame clones, though not all of them. D and trimming were read from the DNA, whereas the V and J calls and clone size are those reported in that table. The sample has more than 300,000 clones, under 90% seen once. The germline gives CDR1 KGHSH, CDR2 LQKENI. This CDR3 has 15 amino acids. Deletions cut 2 bases from V and 0 bases from J, with 11 bases between. The Seattle site enrolled patients during active infection and followed them longitudinally.

The V call is TRBV18, the J call TRBJ2-7; TRBD2 might be the D (6 bases). The specimen was peripheral blood. This TCR came from a woman aged 30 to 39 with COVID-19, enrolled during active disease. In DNA, the CDR3 is TGTGCCAGCTCACCATTTGCGGGGAACTCCTACGAGCAGTACTTC. Translated: CASSPFAGNSYEQYF.